The 28 T cell receptor beta chains below were found in one sample sequenced in a study of molecular identifiers for immune sequencing clone quantification. In TCRdb, the PCR reads were re-called with MiXCR into one record per CDR3 protein. The sample carries some 590,000 distinct CDR3 sequences, approximately 24% recorded once. The material sequenced was naive CD8+ T cells from blood, with Jurkat cell RNA spiked in. As to subset: FACS-sorted CD8+CD4-CCR7+CD45RA+ naive T cells. The source is a human donor in good health. Some libraries in this study had Jurkat cell RNA spiked in.

A few counts support this clonotype. The rearrangement joins TRBV27 to TRBJ1-1; 7 bases are a match to TRBD1. CDR1 and CDR2 (germline): MNHEY, SMNVEV (reference sequence). The CDR3 totals 14 residues. Trimming removed 6 bases from V and 3 bases from J; junction bases left unmatched: 7. Written as DNA, the CDR3 is TGTGCCAGCAGGCCACTAACAGGGGACACTGAAGCTTTCTTT. The encoded protein is CASRPLTGDTEAFF.

The V call is TRBV7-9, the J call TRBJ2-3; TRBD2 matches at 8 bases. V was pared by 7 bases and J by 6 bases, with 18 bases of the junction left unmatched. Germline V gene lookup returns CDR1 SEHNR and CDR2 FQNEAQ (reference sequence). The CDR3 has 17 residues. The CDR3 DNA sequence: TGTGCCAGCACCCTCCCCGGCCCAGCGGGAGTTTCGGATACGCAGTATTTT. It specifies CASTLPGPAGVSDTQYF.

This clonotype showed up many times. The rearrangement uses TRBV9 and TRBJ2-3; D may correspond to TRBD1 or TRBD2 (5 bases each). With 4 bases removed from V and 3 bases from J, the gap between germline ends came to 15 bases. The CDR3 has 15 residues. Germline V gene lookup returns CDR1 SGDLS and CDR2 YYNGEE. The CDR3 is CASSPQDGGTDTQYF. The CDR3 bases are TGTGCCAGCAGCCCCCAAGATGGGGGTACAGATACGCAGTATTTT.

This clonotype was seen only a few times. The V call is TRBV12-3 or TRBV12-4, the J call TRBJ2-5; possibly TRBD2 for D (5 bases). With 4 bases removed from V and 2 bases from J, the gap between germline ends came to 14 bases. The CDR3 contains 15 residues. CDR3 sequence (DNA): TGTGCCAGCAGTTCCATGGTGGACTGGCAAGAGACCCAGTACTTC. It is translated as CASSSMVDWQETQYF.

This clonotype has just a few counts. The chain has TRBV7-9 and TRBJ2-1; 12 positions agree with TRBD1. V trimming: 5 bases; J trimming: 7 bases; junction bases outside the gene matches: 6. The CDR3 is made up of 15 amino acids. CDR1 is SEHNR and CDR2 is FQNEAQ in the germline V gene (reference sequence). The CDR3 DNA reads as TGTGCCAGCAGCACGGGACAGGGGGCATGGAATGAGCAGTTCTTC. Translating it yields CASSTGQGAWNEQFF.

This clonotype was recorded many times. V and J are TRBV29-1 and TRBJ2-7; the D call may be TRBD1 or TRBD2 (5 bases each). The CDR3 runs 14 residues. Trimming removed 4 bases from V and 1 base from J, with 14 bases in between. Germline V gene lookup returns CDR1 SQVTM and CDR2 ANQGSEA. CDR3: CSVGGRDHSYEQYF. The DNA for the CDR3 is TGCAGCGTTGGGGGCAGGGACCATTCCTACGAGCAGTACTTC.

This clonotype turned up a few times. The chain joins TRBV19 to TRBJ2-2; TRBD1 aligns across 9 bases. This CDR3 has 16 amino acids. Germline values: CDR1 LNHDA, CDR2 SQIVND (reference sequence). With V trimmed by 4 bases and J by 6 bases, 9 bases remained unmatched. The CDR3 DNA reads as TGTGCCAGTAGTAGGAGGGACAGGGTGGTCGCCGGGGAGCTGTTTTTT. Residues: CASSRRDRVVAGELFF.

In this sample, this clonotype turned up many times. CDR3 loop: CASSYSRAPQETQYF. The CDR3, as DNA: TGTGCCAGCAGTTACTCCAGGGCACCGCAAGAGACCCAGTACTTC. The V gene is TRBV6-5, the J gene TRBJ2-5; D may be TRBD1 (5 bases). CDR3 length equals 15 residues. Germline V gene sequence: CDR1 MNHEY, CDR2 SVGAGI. The V end was cut by 0 bases, the J end by 2 bases, with 10 bases between.

In the case of this clonotype: Given a much more abundant clone one base away, this may be a read error. V is TRBV30 and J is TRBJ2-7; TRBD2 matches at 8 bases. Germline assignment: CDR1 GTSNPN and CDR2 SVGIG (reference sequence). This CDR3 contains 13 residues. The CDR3 DNA reads TGTGCCTGGAGTGTCGGGGGGGTTTACGAGCGGTACTTC. Translated: CAWSVGGVYERYF.

This clonotype occurred a few times. The chain is built from TRBV4-3 and TRBJ1-1, with TRBD1 matching 7 bases. V lost 0 bases to trimming and J lost 8 bases; unmatched junction nucleotides: 3. This CDR3 has 13 residues. Per germline, CDR1 LGHNA and CDR2 YSLEER. As DNA, the CDR3 is TGCGCCAGCAGCCAAGAAGGGGGCAAGGAAGCTTTCTTT. Translated, it gives CASSQEGGKEAFF.

At least ten counts were recorded for this clonotype. The CDR3 DNA reads TGTGCCACAGGGACAGTCACAGATACGCAGTATTTT. Translating gives CATGTVTDTQYF. The V and J genes are TRBV25-1 and TRBJ2-3; 7 positions agree with TRBD1. Losses at the gene ends were 10 bases for V and 2 bases for J; bases not matched to a gene: 3. The CDR3 is 12 amino acids. CDR1 and CDR2 from the germline V gene are MGHDK and SYGVNS.

This clonotype turned up a few times. The rearrangement uses TRBV19 and TRBJ2-7; 11 bases align to TRBD2. With V trimmed by 4 bases and J by 7 bases, 3 bases remained unmatched. The length of the CDR3 is 13 residues. The germline CDR1 and CDR2 sequences are LNHDA and SQIVND (reference sequence). The CDR3 DNA follows: TGTGCCAGTAGTAGACTAGCGGGGTTTGAGCAGTACTTC. This codes for CASSRLAGFEQYF.

The chain is built from TRBV6-5 and TRBJ1-1; no definite D call. This CDR3 spans 13 amino acids. Germline CDR1 reads MNHEY; CDR2 reads SVGAGI. With 2 bases removed from V and 7 bases from J, the gap between germline ends came to 11 bases. This CDR3 is CASSYSRSVEAFF. CDR3 bases: TGTGCCAGCAGTTACAGCAGGTCGGTTGAAGCTTTCTTT.

Points on this clonotype: With a much larger clone just one base away, this may be a read error. The V gene is TRBV6-5, the J gene TRBJ1-2; D not certain. Per the germline V gene, CDR1 is MNHEY and CDR2 is SVGAGI. V lost 0 bases to trimming and J lost 3 bases, with 11 bases between them. The CDR3 covers 15 residues. CDR3: CASSYSSTTHYGYTF. For the CDR3, the DNA is TGTGCCAGCAGTTACTCGAGTACCACCCACTATGGCTACACCTTC.

About this clonotype: A read error is possible here, since a much larger clone lies one base away. The CDR3 nucleotides are TGTGCCAGTACTACCTGGGCTACGGACGAGCAGTACTTC. Its translation: CASTTWATDEQYF. The chain recombines TRBV5-3 with TRBJ2-7; D is unclear. TRBV5-3 is an ORF for which the function is uncertain. The ends were cut back, 8 bases at V and 5 bases at J, with 17 bases in the middle. The CDR3 length is 13 residues.

This clonotype was seen only a few times. The chain links TRBV13 to TRBJ2-1; 10 bases agree with TRBD2. V lost 6 bases to trimming and J lost 4 bases; unmatched junction nucleotides: 3. The CDR3 contains 14 residues. Looked up from germline, CDR1 is PRHDT and CDR2 is FYEKMQ (reference sequence). The CDR3 region has the DNA TGTGCCAGCAGTAGCGGGGGGTTGTACAATGAGCAGTTCTTC. Protein sequence: CASSSGGLYNEQFF.

In this sample, this clonotype turned up a few times. J is TRBJ2-3 and V is TRBV21-1; the DNA was not used to check the table's D call, TRBD2. TRBV21-1 corresponds to a pseudogene. The CDR3 consists of 16 residues. CDR3 residues: CASKQSLAGYTDTQYF. The CDR3, as DNA: TGTGCCAGTAAGCAAAGTTTAGCGGGATACACAGATACGCAGTATTTT.

Ten or more counts support this clonotype. The chain employs TRBV27 and TRBJ1-6; 10 bases line up with TRBD1. Germline V gene lookup returns CDR1 MNHEY and CDR2 SMNVEV (reference sequence). This CDR3 has 15 amino acids. V gave up 3 bases and J gave up 8 bases; unmatched junction bases: 4. The CDR3 sequence is CASSLSTGGHSPLHF. DNA for the CDR3: TGTGCCAGCAGTTTGTCGACAGGGGGCCATTCACCCCTCCACTTT.

The rearrangement links TRBV7-9 to TRBJ2-2; 7 positions match TRBD2. The CDR3 loop spans 15 amino acids. Germline CDR1 reads SEHNR; CDR2 reads FQNEAQ (reference sequence). V was pared by 3 bases and J by 4 bases, with 5 bases of the junction left unmatched. The CDR3 is CASSLRERVTGELFF. The DNA for the CDR3 is TGTGCCAGCAGCTTGCGGGAGAGAGTCACCGGGGAGCTGTTTTTT.

This clonotype has a handful of counts. The chain couples TRBV7-9 to TRBJ2-7, with TRBD2 identical over 9 bases. Germline CDR1 reads SEHNR; CDR2 reads FQNEAQ (reference sequence). This CDR3 contains 17 residues. The V and J ends lost 1 base and 0 bases, in that order; junction bases with no gene match: 7. The DNA of the CDR3 is TGTGCCAGCAGCTTAGATCAGCGGGGGGCTAGCTCCTACGAGCAGTACTTC. Its protein is CASSLDQRGASSYEQYF.

This clonotype was found a few times. This chain connects TRBV2 to TRBJ2-5; no clear D gene. The germline V gene has CDR1 SNHLY and CDR2 FYNNEI. Trimming took 5 bases from V and 0 from J, leaving 16 bases between them. This CDR3 is 16 amino acids long. CDR3 residues: CASSPPRASYQETQYF. In DNA, the CDR3 is TGTGCCAGCAGTCCACCCCGGGCCTCATACCAAGAGACCCAGTACTTC.

The chain carries TRBV27 and TRBJ2-3; the D gene is possibly TRBD2 (5 bases). V was pared by 5 bases and J by 1 base, with 13 bases between. The V gene's germline CDR1 is MNHEY and CDR2 SMNVEV (reference sequence). The CDR3 loop spans 15 amino acids. Written as DNA, the CDR3 is TGTGCCAGCAGTCAAATAGCGCCTGGCACAGATACGCAGTATTTT. Residues: CASSQIAPGTDTQYF.

Concerning this clonotype: The conserved phenylalanine or tryptophan is not found at the CDR3 terminus, so this likely reflects a read error. V and J are TRBV24-1 and TRBJ1-5, with D possibly being TRBD1 (6 bases). This CDR3 spans 13 amino acids. Between the trimmed V and J ends, which lost 4 bases and 6 bases, there was a span of 9 bases. Looked up from germline, CDR1 is KGHDR and CDR2 is SFDVKD. CDR3 sequence: CATSDRGGQPQHL. The DNA for the CDR3 is TGTGCCACCAGTGACAGGGGTGGTCAGCCCCAGCATCTT.

This clonotype has only a few counts. The rearrangement joins TRBV20-1 to TRBJ2-5; D gene uncertain. The V gene's germline CDR1 is DFQATT and CDR2 SNEGSKA (reference sequence). CDR3 length: 15 residues. Trimming removed 0 bases from V and 3 bases from J, with 14 bases in between. CDR3 nucleotides: TGCAGTGCTAGAGATTTGGCTGGGGTTGAAGAGACCCAGTACTTC. It translates to CSARDLAGVEETQYF.

In regard to this clonotype: With a much larger clone just one base away, this may be a read error. J is TRBJ2-7 and V is TRBV27; D remains ambiguous. Between the trimmed V and J ends, which lost 11 bases and 3 bases, there was a span of 14 bases. Germline V lookup: CDR1 MNHEY, CDR2 SMNVEV (reference sequence). This CDR3 comprises 12 residues. The CDR3 reads CAPLQALYEQYF. The CDR3 DNA is TGTGCCCCTCTTCAGGCGCTCTACGAGCAGTACTTC.

Details on this clonotype: One end of the junction varies from germline; a read error may be responsible. The rearrangement uses TRBV6-2 or TRBV6-3 and TRBJ2-6; the D gene is possibly TRBD1 (5 bases). CDR1 and CDR2 (germline): MNHEY, SVGEGT. The CDR3 spans 12 residues. The chain's CDR3 is CASRNGASVLTF. For the CDR3, the DNA is TGTGCCAGCAGGAATGGGGCCAGCGTCCTGACTTTC.

This clonotype occurred many times. The V and J genes are TRBV7-2 and TRBJ2-2; D is unresolved. V was clipped by 8 bases and J by 4 bases, with 8 bases between them. CDR3 length equals 12 residues. Per germline, CDR1 SGHTA and CDR2 FQGNSA. The CDR3 region is CASVMGTGELFF. The CDR3 bases are TGTGCCAGCGTTATGGGCACCGGGGAGCTGTTTTTT.

Comment on this clonotype: Its ends do not fully match the called genes, so a read error is possible. The chain joins TRBV9 to TRBJ2-3; TRBD2 aligns across 7 bases. CDR3 length: 20 amino acids. Germline V gene data show CDR1 as SGDLS and CDR2 as YYNGEE. The DNA for the CDR3 is TGTGCCCGCAGCGGTACGCCTAGCGGCGGGTTAGTGTGGGGGGCAGATACGCAGTATTTT. It codes for CARSGTPSGGLVWGADTQYF.